The rows below give T cell receptor beta chains drawn from one sample of a study of memory CD4+ T cells and cytomegalovirus serostatus. Produced via immunoSEQ multiplex PCR; TCRdb's table is partial and in-frame only. Of 50,000 to 75,000 clones listed, around 86% are singletons. The sequencing input was memory CD4+ T cells from blood. These TCRs come from an adult in good health and CMV-seronegative. CDR3s include the opening cysteine and the closing phenylalanine or tryptophan. Each record gives: clone size, J gene, D gene, CDR3 length, V gene, CDR3 protein, CDR3 DNA. The D gene is left open where the match is weak. Part of the rows lack a size; the others show once, few, many or a class for expanded clones.

size: once; J: TRBJ1-1; D: .; length: 14; V: TRBV4-1; CDR3: CASSLTNGVAGAFF; DNA: TGCGCCAGCAGCCTTACCAACGGGGTCGCGGGAGCTTTCTTT
size: once; J: TRBJ2-2; D: .; length: 16; V: TRBV6-4; CDR3: CASSEGFTLNTGELFF; DNA: TGTGCCAGCAGTGAGGGCTTCACATTAAACACCGGGGAGCTGTTTTTT
size: .; J: TRBJ1-2; D: TRBD1; length: 15; V: TRBV5-6; CDR3: CASSLRTGDSGGYTF; DNA: TGTGCCAGCAGCTTGAGGACAGGGGATTCCGGTGGCTACACCTTC
size: once; J: TRBJ1-1; D: .; length: 14; V: TRBV7-9; CDR3: CASSFQSLGTEAFF; DNA: TGTGCCAGCAGCTTCCAGTCTCTAGGCACTGAAGCTTTCTTT
size: .; J: TRBJ2-5; D: .; length: 13; V: TRBV18; CDR3: CASSPAVGETQYF; DNA: TGTGCCAGCTCACCAGCGGTAGGGGAGACCCAGTACTTC
size: .; J: TRBJ2-7; D: .; length: 15; V: TRBV19; CDR3: CASSLRHFPGDEQYF; DNA: TGTGCCAGTAGTTTAAGACACTTCCCGGGCGACGAGCAGTACTTC
size: .; J: TRBJ2-7; D: TRBD1; length: 13; V: TRBV6-6; CDR3: CASSPGQVYEQYF; DNA: TGTGCCAGCAGTCCGGGACAGGTATACGAGCAGTACTTC
size: .; J: TRBJ1-2; D: .; length: 14; V: TRBV4-2; CDR3: CASSQDITGYGYTF; DNA: TGTGCCAGCAGCCAAGATATTACAGGCTATGGCTACACCTTC
size: .; J: TRBJ2-2; D: TRBD2; length: 15; V: TRBV5-1; CDR3: CASSLALLAGGELFF; DNA: TGCGCCAGCAGCTTGGCCTTGCTAGCGGGCGGGGAGCTGTTTTTT
size: .; J: TRBJ2-5; D: .; length: 17; V: TRBV25-1; CDR3: CASSEYRWSGGQETQYF; DNA: TGTGCCAGCAGTGAATACCGATGGAGCGGTGGGCAAGAGACCCAGTACTTC
size: .; J: TRBJ2-7; D: .; length: 15; V: TRBV30; CDR3: CAWETGAAGIYEQYF; DNA: TGTGCCTGGGAGACCGGGGCGGCAGGGATCTACGAGCAGTACTTC